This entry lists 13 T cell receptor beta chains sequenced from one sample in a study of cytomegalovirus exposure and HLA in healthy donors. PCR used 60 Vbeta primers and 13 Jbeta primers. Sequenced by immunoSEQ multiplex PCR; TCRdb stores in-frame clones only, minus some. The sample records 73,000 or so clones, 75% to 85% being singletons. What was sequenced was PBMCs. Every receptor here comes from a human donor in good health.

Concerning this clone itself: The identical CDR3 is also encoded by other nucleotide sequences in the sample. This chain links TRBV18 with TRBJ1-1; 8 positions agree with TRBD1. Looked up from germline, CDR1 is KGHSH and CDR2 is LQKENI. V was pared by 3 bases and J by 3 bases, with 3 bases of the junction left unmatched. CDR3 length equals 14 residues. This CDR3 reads CASSPLTGDTEAFF. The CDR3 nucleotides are TGTGCCAGCTCACCCCTGACAGGGGACACTGAAGCTTTCTTT.

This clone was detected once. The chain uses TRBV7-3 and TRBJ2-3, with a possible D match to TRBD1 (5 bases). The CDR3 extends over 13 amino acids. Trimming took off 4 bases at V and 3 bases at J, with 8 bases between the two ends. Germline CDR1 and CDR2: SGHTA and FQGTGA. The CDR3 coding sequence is TGTGCCAGCAGCTCCCGACAGACAGATACGCAGTATTTT. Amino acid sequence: CASSSRQTDTQYF.

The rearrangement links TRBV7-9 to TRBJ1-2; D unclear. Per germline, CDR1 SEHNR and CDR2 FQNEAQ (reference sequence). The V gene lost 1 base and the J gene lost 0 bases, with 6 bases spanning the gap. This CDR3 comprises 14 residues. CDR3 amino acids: CASSLVNTNYGYTF. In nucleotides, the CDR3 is TGTGCCAGCAGCTTAGTTAATACTAACTATGGCTACACCTTC.

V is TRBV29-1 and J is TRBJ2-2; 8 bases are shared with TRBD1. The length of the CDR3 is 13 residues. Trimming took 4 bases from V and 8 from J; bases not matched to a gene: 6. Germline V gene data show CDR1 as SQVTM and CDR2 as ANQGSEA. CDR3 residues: CSVARTGSGELFF. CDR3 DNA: TGCAGCGTTGCACGGACAGGGTCTGGGGAGCTGTTTTTT.

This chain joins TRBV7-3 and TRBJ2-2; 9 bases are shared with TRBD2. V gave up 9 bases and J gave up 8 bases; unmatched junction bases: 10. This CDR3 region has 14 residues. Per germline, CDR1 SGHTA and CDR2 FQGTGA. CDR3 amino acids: CASSSTSGLGELFF. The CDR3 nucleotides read TGTGCCAGTTCCTCGACTAGCGGCTTGGGGGAGCTGTTTTTT.

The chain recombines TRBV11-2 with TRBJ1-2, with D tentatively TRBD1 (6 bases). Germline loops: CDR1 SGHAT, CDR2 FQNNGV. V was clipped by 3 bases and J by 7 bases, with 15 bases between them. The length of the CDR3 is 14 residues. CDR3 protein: CASSFRTGSGGYTF. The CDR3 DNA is TGTGCCAGCAGCTTCCGAACAGGGTCGGGTGGCTACACCTTC.

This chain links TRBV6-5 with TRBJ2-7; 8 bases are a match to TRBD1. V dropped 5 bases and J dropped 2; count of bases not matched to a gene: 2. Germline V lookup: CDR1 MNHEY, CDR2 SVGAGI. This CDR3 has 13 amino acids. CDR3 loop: CASSETGAYEQYF. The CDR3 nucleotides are TGTGCCAGCAGTGAGACAGGGGCCTACGAGCAGTACTTC.

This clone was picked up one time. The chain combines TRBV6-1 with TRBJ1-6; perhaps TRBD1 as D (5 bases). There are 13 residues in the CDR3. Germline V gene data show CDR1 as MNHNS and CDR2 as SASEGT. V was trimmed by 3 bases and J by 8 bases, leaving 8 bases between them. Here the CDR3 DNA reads TGTGCCAGCAGTGATGGGGCGGATTCACCCCTCCACTTT. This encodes CASSDGADSPLHF.

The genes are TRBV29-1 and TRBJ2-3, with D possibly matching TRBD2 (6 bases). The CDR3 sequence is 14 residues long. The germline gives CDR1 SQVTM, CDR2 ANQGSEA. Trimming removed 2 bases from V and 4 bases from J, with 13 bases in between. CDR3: CSVERARGADTQYF. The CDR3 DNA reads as TGCAGCGTTGAAAGGGCGCGGGGCGCAGATACGCAGTATTTT.

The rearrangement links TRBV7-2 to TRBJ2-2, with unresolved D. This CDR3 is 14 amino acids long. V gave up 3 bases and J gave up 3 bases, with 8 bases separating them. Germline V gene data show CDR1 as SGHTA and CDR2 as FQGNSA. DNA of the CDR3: TGTGCCAGCAGCTTGTGGCAGGACACCGGGGAGCTGTTTTTT. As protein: CASSLWQDTGELFF.

CDR3 loop: CASSLGGGSGNTIYF. CDR3 DNA: TGTGCCAGCAGCTTGGGGGGGGGATCTGGAAACACCATATATTTT. The chain is built from TRBV11-2 and TRBJ1-3; the D gene is possibly TRBD1 (5 bases). The CDR3 totals 15 residues. Germline V gene sequence: CDR1 SGHAT, CDR2 FQNNGV. V dropped 3 bases and J dropped 1 base, with 10 bases sitting between them.

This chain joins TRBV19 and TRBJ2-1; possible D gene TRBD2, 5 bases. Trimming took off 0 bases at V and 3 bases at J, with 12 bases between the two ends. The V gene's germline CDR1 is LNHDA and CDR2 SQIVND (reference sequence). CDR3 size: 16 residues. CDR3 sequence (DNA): TGTGCCAGTAGTATAGATCCCGCTAGCCTCTACAATGAGCAGTTCTTC. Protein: CASSIDPASLYNEQFF.

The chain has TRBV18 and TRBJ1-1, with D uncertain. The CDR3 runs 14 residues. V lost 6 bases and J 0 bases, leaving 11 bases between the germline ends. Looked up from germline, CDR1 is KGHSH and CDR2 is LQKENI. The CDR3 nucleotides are TGTGCCAGCTCGCTCGACACCCTGAACACTGAAGCTTTCTTT. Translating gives CASSLDTLNTEAFF. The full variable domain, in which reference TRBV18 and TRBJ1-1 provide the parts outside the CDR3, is NAGVMQNPRHLVRRRGQEARLRCSPMKGHSHVYWYRQLPEEGLKFMVYLQKENIIDESGMPKERFSAEFPKEGPSILRIQQVVRGDSAAYFCASSLDTLNTEAFFGQGTRLTVV.